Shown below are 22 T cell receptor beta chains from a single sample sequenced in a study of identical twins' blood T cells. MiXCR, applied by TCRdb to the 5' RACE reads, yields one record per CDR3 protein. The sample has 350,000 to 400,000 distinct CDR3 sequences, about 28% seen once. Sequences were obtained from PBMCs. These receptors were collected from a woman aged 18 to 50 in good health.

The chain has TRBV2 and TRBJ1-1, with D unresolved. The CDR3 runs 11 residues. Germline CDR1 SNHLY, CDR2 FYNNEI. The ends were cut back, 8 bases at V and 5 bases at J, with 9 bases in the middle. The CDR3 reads CASVGVTEAFF. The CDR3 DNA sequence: TGTGCCAGCGTTGGGGTTACTGAAGCTTTCTTT.

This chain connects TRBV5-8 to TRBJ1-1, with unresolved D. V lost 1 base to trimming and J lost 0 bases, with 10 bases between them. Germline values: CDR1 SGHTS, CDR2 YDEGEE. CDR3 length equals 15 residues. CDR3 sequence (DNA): TGTGCCAGCAGCTTGTGGGTAGGGATGAACACTGAAGCTTTCTTT. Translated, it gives CASSLWVGMNTEAFF.

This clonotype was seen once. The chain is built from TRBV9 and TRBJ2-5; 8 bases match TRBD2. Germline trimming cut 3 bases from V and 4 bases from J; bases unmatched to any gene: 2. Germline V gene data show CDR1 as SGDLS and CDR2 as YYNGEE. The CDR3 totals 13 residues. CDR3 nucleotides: TGTGCCAGCAGCGGTAGCGGGGTAGAGACCCAGTACTTC. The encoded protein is CASSGSGVETQYF.

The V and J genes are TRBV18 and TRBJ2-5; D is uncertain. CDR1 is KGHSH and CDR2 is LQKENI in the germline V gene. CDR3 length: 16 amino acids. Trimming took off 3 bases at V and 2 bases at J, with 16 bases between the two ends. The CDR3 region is CASSPPGRVIQETQYF. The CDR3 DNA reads TGTGCCAGCTCACCCCCGGGCAGAGTTATACAAGAGACCCAGTACTTC.

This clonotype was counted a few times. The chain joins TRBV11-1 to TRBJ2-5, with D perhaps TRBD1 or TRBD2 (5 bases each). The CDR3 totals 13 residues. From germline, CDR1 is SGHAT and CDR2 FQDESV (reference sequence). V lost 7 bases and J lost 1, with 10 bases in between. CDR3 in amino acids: CASTRDVQETQYF. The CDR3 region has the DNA TGTGCCAGCACAAGGGACGTCCAAGAGACCCAGTACTTC.

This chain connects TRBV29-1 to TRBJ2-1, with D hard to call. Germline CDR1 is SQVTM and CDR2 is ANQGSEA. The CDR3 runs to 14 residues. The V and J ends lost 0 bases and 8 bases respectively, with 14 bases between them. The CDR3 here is CSVEEGGNGYEQFF. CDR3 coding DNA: TGCAGCGTTGAAGAAGGTGGGAACGGATATGAGCAGTTCTTC.

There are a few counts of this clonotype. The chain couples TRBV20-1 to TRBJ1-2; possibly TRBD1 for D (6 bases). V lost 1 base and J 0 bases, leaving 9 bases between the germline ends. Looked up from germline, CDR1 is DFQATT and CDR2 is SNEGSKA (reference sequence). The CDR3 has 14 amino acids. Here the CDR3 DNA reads TGCAGTGCTAGAGGGACAGCGCCTAACTATGGCTACACCTTC. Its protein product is CSARGTAPNYGYTF.

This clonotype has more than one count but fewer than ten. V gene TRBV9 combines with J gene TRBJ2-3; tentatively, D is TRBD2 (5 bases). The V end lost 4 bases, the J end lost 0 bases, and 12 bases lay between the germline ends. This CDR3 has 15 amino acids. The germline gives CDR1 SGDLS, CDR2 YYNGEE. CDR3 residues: CASSQISASTDTQYF. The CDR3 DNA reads TGTGCCAGCAGCCAAATTAGCGCGAGCACAGATACGCAGTATTTT. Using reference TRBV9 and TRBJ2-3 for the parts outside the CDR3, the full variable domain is DSGVTQTPKHLITATGQRVTLRCSPRSGDLSVYWYQQSLDQGLQFLIQYYNGEERAKGNILERFSAQQFPDLHSELNLSSLELGDSALYFCASSQISASTDTQYFGPGTRLTVL.

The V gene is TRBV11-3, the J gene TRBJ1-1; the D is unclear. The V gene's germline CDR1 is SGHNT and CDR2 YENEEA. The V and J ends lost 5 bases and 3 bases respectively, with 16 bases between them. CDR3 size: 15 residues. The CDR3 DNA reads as TGTGCCAGCAGCCCTGGGCTTGGAGAGGACACTGAAGCTTTCTTT. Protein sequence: CASSPGLGEDTEAFF. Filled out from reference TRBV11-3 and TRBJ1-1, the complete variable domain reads EAGVVQSPRYKIIEKKQPVAFWCNPISGHNTLYWYLQNLGQGPELLIRYENEEAVDDSQLPKDRFSAERLKGVDSTLKIQPAELGDSAVYLCASSPGLGEDTEAFFGQGTRLTVV.

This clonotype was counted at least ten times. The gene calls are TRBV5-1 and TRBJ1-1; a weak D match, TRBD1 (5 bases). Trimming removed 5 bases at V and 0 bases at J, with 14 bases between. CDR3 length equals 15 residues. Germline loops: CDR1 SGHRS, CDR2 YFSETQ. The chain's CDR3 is CASRPTESMNTEAFF. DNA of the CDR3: TGCGCCAGCAGGCCGACAGAATCCATGAACACTGAAGCTTTCTTT.

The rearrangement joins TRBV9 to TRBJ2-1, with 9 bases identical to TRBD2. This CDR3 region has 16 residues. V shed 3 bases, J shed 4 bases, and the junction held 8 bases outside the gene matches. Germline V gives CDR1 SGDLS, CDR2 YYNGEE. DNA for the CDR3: TGTGCCAGCAGCGCAGGAAGACTAGCGGCATACAATGAGCAGTTCTTC. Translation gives CASSAGRLAAYNEQFF.

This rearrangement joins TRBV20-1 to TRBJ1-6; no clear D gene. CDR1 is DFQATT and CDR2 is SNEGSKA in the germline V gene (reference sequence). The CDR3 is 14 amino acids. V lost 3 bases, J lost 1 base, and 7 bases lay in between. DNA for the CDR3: TGCAGTGCTAGGAGGGAATCCTATAATTCACCCCTCCACTTT. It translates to CSARRESYNSPLHF.

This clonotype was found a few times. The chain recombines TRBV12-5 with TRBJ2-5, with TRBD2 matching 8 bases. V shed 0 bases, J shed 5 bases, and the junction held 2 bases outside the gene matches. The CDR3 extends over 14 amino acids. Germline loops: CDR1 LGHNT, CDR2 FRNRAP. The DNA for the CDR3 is TGTGCTAGTGGTTTGGTCGCTAGCGGGGAGACCCAGTACTTC. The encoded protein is CASGLVASGETQYF.

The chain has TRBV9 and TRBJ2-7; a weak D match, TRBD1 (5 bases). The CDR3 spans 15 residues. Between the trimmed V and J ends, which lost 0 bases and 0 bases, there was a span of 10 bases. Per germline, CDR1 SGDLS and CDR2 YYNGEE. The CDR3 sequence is CASSVVGDSSYEQYF. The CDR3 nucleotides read TGTGCCAGCAGCGTAGTCGGTGACAGCTCCTACGAGCAGTACTTC. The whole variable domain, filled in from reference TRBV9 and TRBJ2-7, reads DSGVTQTPKHLITATGQRVTLRCSPRSGDLSVYWYQQSLDQGLQFLIQYYNGEERAKGNILERFSAQQFPDLHSELNLSSLELGDSALYFCASSVVGDSSYEQYFGPGTRLTVT.

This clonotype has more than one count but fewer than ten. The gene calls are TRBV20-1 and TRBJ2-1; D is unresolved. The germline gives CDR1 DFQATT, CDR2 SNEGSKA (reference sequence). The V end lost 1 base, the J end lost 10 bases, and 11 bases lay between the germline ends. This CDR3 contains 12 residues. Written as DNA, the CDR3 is TGCAGTGCTAGAGTTGGGAATTTAGAGCAGTTCTTC. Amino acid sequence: CSARVGNLEQFF.

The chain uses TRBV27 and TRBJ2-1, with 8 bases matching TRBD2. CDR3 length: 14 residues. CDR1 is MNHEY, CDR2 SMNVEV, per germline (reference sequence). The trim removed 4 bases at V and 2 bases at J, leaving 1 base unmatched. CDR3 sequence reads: CASSSGLAYNEQFF. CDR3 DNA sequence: TGTGCCAGCAGTTCGGGACTAGCCTACAATGAGCAGTTCTTC.

CDR3 coding DNA: TGTGCCAGCAGTGGGCAGGGATTGAACACTGAAGCTTTCTTT. Encoded protein: CASSGQGLNTEAFF. The chain recombines TRBV27 with TRBJ1-1; possibly TRBD1 for D (5 bases). From germline, CDR1 is MNHEY and CDR2 SMNVEV (reference sequence). The CDR3 covers 14 residues. V lost 5 bases, J lost 0 bases, and 10 bases lay in between.

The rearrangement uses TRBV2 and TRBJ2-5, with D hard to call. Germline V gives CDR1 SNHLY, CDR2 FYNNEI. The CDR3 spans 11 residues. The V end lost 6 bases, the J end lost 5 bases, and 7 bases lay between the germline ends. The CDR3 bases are TGTGCCAGCAGCCGACCCGAGACCCAGTACTTC. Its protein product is CASSRPETQYF.

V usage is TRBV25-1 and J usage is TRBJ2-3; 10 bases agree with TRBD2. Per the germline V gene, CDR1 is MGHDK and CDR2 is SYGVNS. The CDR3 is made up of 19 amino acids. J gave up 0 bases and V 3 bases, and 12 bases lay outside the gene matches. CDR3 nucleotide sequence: TGTGCCAGCAGTGAGAGTGGGCGAGTGACTAGCGGGAGCACAGATACGCAGTATTTT. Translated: CASSESGRVTSGSTDTQYF.

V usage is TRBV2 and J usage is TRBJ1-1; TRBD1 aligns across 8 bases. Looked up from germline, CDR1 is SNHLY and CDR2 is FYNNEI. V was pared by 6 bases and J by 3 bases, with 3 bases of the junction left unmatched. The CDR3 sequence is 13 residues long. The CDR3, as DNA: TGTGCCAGCAGGACAGGGGCGGACACTGAAGCTTTCTTT. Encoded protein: CASRTGADTEAFF.

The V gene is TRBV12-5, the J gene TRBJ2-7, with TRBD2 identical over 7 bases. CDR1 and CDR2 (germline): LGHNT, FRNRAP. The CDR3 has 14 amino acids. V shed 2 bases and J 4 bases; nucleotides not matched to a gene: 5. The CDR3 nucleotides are TGTGCTAGTGGTTTGACCGGACTAGAGTACGAGCAGTACTTC. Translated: CASGLTGLEYEQYF.

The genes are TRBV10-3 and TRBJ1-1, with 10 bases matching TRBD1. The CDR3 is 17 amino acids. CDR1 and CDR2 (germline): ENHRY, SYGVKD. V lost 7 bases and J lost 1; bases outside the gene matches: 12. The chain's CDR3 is CAIKTGTGATQNTEAFF. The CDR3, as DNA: TGTGCCATCAAGACCGGGACAGGGGCCACCCAGAACACTGAAGCTTTCTTT.